Shown below are 4 T cell receptor beta chains from a single sample sequenced in a study of blood T cells in healthy people across ages. A second about 6 to 12 cycle PCR used barcoded and J-beta primers. TCRdb re-called the 5' RACE reads through MiXCR, storing one row per CDR3 protein. The table records around 870,000 distinct CDR3 sequences, more than 25% of them present only once. Material: blood. The receptors stem from a woman of 80 years or more in good health.

This clonotype was detected many times. This chain uses TRBV29-1 with TRBJ2-1, with D possibly TRBD2 on 5 matching bases. Germline CDR1 reads SQVTM; CDR2 reads ANQGSEA. The CDR3 length is 16 residues. Trimming pared 7 bases from V and 3 bases from J, leaving 22 bases between. In DNA form, the CDR3 reads TGCAGCGCGAAAAAACTAGGTCTAGCTATCTACAATGAGCAGTTCTTC. It is translated as CSAKKLGLAIYNEQFF.

Many counts were recorded for this clonotype. The chain is built from TRBV18 and TRBJ2-5; D is perhaps TRBD1 or TRBD2 (5 bases each). The CDR3 consists of 13 residues. V lost 4 bases and J lost 5, with 11 bases in between. In germline, CDR1 is KGHSH, CDR2 LQKENI. CDR3 sequence reads: CASSLGRSETQYF. The CDR3 DNA follows: TGTGCCAGCTCACTGGGACGGTCCGAGACCCAGTACTTC.

Ten or more counts support this clonotype. This could be a read error, since a much larger clone is one nucleotide away. The chain has TRBV10-1 and TRBJ1-2; D is unresolved. This CDR3 has 13 residues. Trimming left V 0 bases short and J 5 bases short, with 7 bases between. Per the germline V gene, CDR1 is WNHNN and CDR2 is SYGVQD (reference sequence). CDR3 DNA: TGCGCCAGCAGTGAGTCGAAAGGGTATGGCTACACCTTC. It codes for CASSESKGYGYTF.

Remarks on this clonotype: Because the CDR3 is missing its conserved closing phenylalanine or tryptophan, this is likely a read error. The chain links TRBV28 to TRBJ2-3; tentatively, D is TRBD2 (6 bases). V shed 5 bases and J shed 0 bases, with 9 bases lying between them. Germline assignment: CDR1 MDHEN and CDR2 SYDVKM. The CDR3 is made up of 14 amino acids. This chain's CDR3 is CASSPGTSTDTQYL. The CDR3 coding sequence is TGTGCCAGCAGTCCTGGGACTAGCACAGATACGCAGTATTTG.